These 27 T cell receptor beta chains were sequenced from one sample in a study of T cells in women clearing cervical HPV infection. Clones were read by immunoSEQ multiplex PCR, and TCRdb kept only the in-frame ones, dropping some. The sample yields around 31,000 clones, of which the top ten take up 15% to 20%. Material for sequencing was blood buffy coat. These receptor sequences come from a woman aged 18 to 75 with a cervical HPV16 infection that either progressed to CIN3+ or cleared (not recorded which).

As concerns this clone: With the read ending 3 residues before the CDR3 end, the germline J gene is used to fill in that end. This sample also contains other DNA sequences that code for the same CDR3. The chain combines TRBV11-2 with TRBJ2-2; TRBD2 matches at 9 bases. This CDR3 spans 15 amino acids. Germline V lookup: CDR1 SGHAT, CDR2 FQNNGV. The J segment lost 5 bases and the V segment lost 5 bases, leaving 6 bases of the junction unmatched. CDR3 sequence: CASSPLAGRTGELFF. CDR3 DNA (partial): TGTGCCAGCAGCCCCCTAGCGGGACGAACCGGGGAG.

As regards this clone: Germline and junction disagree at one end, which may indicate a read error. Coverage ceases 3 residues before the CDR3 finishes, and the germline J gene fills in the end. The genes are TRBV7-3 and TRBJ2-1; the D is unclear. CDR3 length: 14 residues. Germline CDR1 is SGHTA and CDR2 is FQGTGA. The part of the CDR3 DNA that was read is TGTGCCCGCAGCCCCCCTTCCTCCTCCAATGAG. It codes for CARSPPSSSNE. The complete CDR3 reads CARSPPSSSNEQFF.

Turning to this clone: Read sequence stops 3 residues before the CDR3 end, and the germline J gene provides the missing end. This sequence joins TRBV5-3 and TRBJ2-1; the match to TRBD1 covers 9 bases. TRBV5-3 is an open reading frame, and its role is uncertain. There are 15 residues in the CDR3. V was pared by 2 bases and J by 3 bases, with 3 bases of the junction left unmatched. CDR3 DNA (partial): TGTGCCAGAAGCTTCCCGGGACAGGGCTACAATGAG. Translating gives CARSFPGQGYNE. The full CDR3 is CARSFPGQGYNEQFF.

In the case of this clone: The read gets to within 3 residues of the CDR3 end, and the germline J gene fills in the rest. The chain has TRBV7-3 and TRBJ2-7; a possible D gene is TRBD1 (6 bases). CDR3 length: 15 residues. CDR1 SGHTA and CDR2 FQGTGA come from the germline V gene. The V end was cut by 2 bases, the J end by 4 bases, with 15 bases between. The covered CDR3 bases are TGTGCCAGCAGCTTAGCGGCAGGGGTGGGGTACGAG. It codes for CASSLAAGVGYE. The CDR3 in its entirety is CASSLAAGVGYEQYF.

Notes on this clone: Read data end 3 residues before the CDR3 end; the end is taken from the germline J gene. The gene calls are TRBV7-6 and TRBJ2-3; 7 bases are shared with TRBD1. The CDR3 loop spans 17 amino acids. CDR1 is SGHVS and CDR2 is FNYEAQ in the germline V gene. CDR3 amino acids: CASSLLLQGKNNQPQYF. The covered CDR3 bases are TGTGCCAGCAGTCTCCTTCTACAGGGGAAAAACAATCAGCCG.

Turning to this clone: The sequence runs out 3 residues before the end of the CDR3; the remainder is reconstructed from the germline J gene. The chain carries TRBV14 and TRBJ2-3, with 8 nucleotides matching TRBD2. The CDR3 covers 17 residues. Germline V gene lookup returns CDR1 SGHDN and CDR2 FVKESK. The covered CDR3 bases are TGTGCCAGCAGCCAACTGGTCTACGTCCGCGGCGGGGGGACG. Protein sequence: CASSQLVYVRGGGT. The entire CDR3 is CASSQLVYVRGGGTQYF.

As for this clone: From the germline J gene comes the end of the CDR3, since the read stops 3 residues before it. This sequence joins TRBV7-9 and TRBJ2-2; TRBD1 is a possible D gene (6 bases). This CDR3 spans 15 amino acids. Germline CDR1 is SEHNR and CDR2 is FQNEAQ (reference sequence). CDR3 residues: CASSYSGATNEKLFF. CDR3 bases read: TGTGCCAGCAGCTACTCAGGGGCAACTAATGAAAAG.

Worth noting for this clone: The read finishes 3 residues shy of the CDR3 end, and the germline J gene is used to complete it. The rearrangement joins TRBV27 to TRBJ1-2, with D maybe TRBD1 (6 bases). CDR1 is MNHEY and CDR2 is SMNVEV in the germline V gene (reference sequence). There are 14 residues in the CDR3. Trimming cost V 6 bases and J 4 bases, with 15 bases left between them. CDR3 bases read: TGTGCCAGCAGCAACAGGGTTTTCAGCTATGGC. It translates to CASSNRVFSYG. The entire CDR3 sequence reads CASSNRVFSYGYTF.

Comment on this clone: The CDR3 end falls 3 residues outside the read, so it is completed with the germline J gene. J is TRBJ1-2 and V is TRBV5-5; weak D call: TRBD1 (5 bases). Germline-derived CDR1 and CDR2 are SGHKS and YYEKEE (reference sequence). Trimming took off 1 base at V and 4 bases at J, with 14 bases between the two ends. The CDR3 is made up of 15 amino acids. CDR3 DNA (partial): TGTGCCAGCAGCTTGAGCGGGACGGCGTCCTATGGC. Translation gives CASSLSGTASYG. The CDR3 as a whole reads CASSLSGTASYGYTF.

Concerning this clone: Read coverage stops 3 residues before the CDR3 terminus; the germline J gene supplies the remainder. The chain joins TRBV7-9 to TRBJ1-1, with D unclear. This CDR3 is built from 12 residues. The germline V gene has CDR1 SEHNR and CDR2 FQNEAQ (reference sequence). Trimming removed 6 bases at V and 7 bases at J, with 12 bases between. Partial CDR3 DNA: TGTGCCAGCAGACCCTACAGTCTTGAA. Its translation is CASRPYSLE. The complete CDR3 protein is CASRPYSLEAFF.

With respect to this clone: Read sequence stops 3 residues before the CDR3 end, and the germline J gene provides the missing end. The chain carries TRBV7-2 and TRBJ2-5; D gene ambiguous. This CDR3 spans 14 amino acids. Germline V gene sequence: CDR1 SGHTA, CDR2 FQGNSA. V gave up 3 bases and J gave up 5 bases, with 13 bases separating them. The CDR3 loop is CASSFQKGSETQYF. The part of the CDR3 DNA that was read is TGTGCCAGCAGCTTTCAAAAGGGTTCGGAGACC. Full variable domain (outside the CDR3, taken from reference TRBV7-2 and TRBJ2-5): GAGVSQSPSNKVTEKGKDVELRCDPISGHTALYWYRQSLGQGLEFLIYFQGNSAPDKSGLPSDRFSAERTGGSVSTLTIQRTQQEDSAVYLCASSFQKGSETQYFGPGTRLLVL.

A remark on this clone: The missing CDR3 end, 3 residues past where the read stops, is filled in from the germline J gene. The genes are TRBV2 and TRBJ1-2; no firm D call. The CDR3 runs 11 residues. CDR1 and CDR2 (germline): SNHLY, FYNNEI. The CDR3 bases that were read are TGTGCCACCCAGGATATCTACGAC. Protein: CATQDIYD. The complete CDR3 sequence is CATQDIYDYTF.

With respect to this clone: The CDR3 is cut off 3 residues early in the read; its end comes from the germline J gene. The V gene is TRBV29-1, the J gene TRBJ2-3; D perhaps matches TRBD2 (6 bases). Germline CDR1 is SQVTM and CDR2 is ANQGSEA. The V and J ends lost 8 bases and 0 bases respectively, with 15 bases between them. The CDR3 extends over 14 amino acids. The DNA read from the CDR3 is TGCAGCTCCTCGATAGCGGTTAGCACAGATACG. Translation gives CSSSIAVSTDT. The full-length CDR3 reads as CSSSIAVSTDTQYF.

As concerns this clone: The read terminates 3 residues ahead of where the CDR3 ends, so the germline J gene completes it. V gene TRBV6-2 or TRBV6-3 combines with J gene TRBJ2-2; D gene ambiguous. Trimming pared 10 bases from V and 4 bases from J, leaving 13 bases between. The CDR3 runs 13 residues. Per germline, CDR1 MNHEY and CDR2 SVGEGT. Incomplete CDR3 DNA: TGTGCCACTAAAAGGTCAGGCACCGGGGAG. Protein: CATKRSGTGE. The CDR3 in its entirety is CATKRSGTGELFF.

On this clone itself: The read falls 3 residues short of the CDR3 end, and the missing part is taken from the germline J gene. This chain connects TRBV20-1 to TRBJ2-3; D not certain. Trimming stripped 7 bases from V and 0 bases from J, with 8 bases between. This CDR3 spans 12 amino acids. Germline CDR1 DFQATT, CDR2 SNEGSKA (reference sequence). The CDR3 bases that were read are TGCAGTGATAAATCTAGCACAGATACG. Amino acids: CSDKSSTDT. The entire CDR3 reads CSDKSSTDTQYF.

Comments on this clone: The read terminates 3 residues ahead of where the CDR3 ends, so the germline J gene completes it. The chain combines TRBV2 with TRBJ1-4, with TRBD1 as a possible D gene (6 bases). The CDR3 is made up of 15 amino acids. In germline, CDR1 is SNHLY, CDR2 FYNNEI. CDR3 loop: CASRTLGTQNSPLFF. Incomplete CDR3 DNA: TGTGCCAGCAGGACCTTAGGGACACAAAATTCACCA.

Comment on this clone: The read halts 3 residues ahead of the CDR3 end, with the missing end drawn from the germline J gene. The chain links TRBV7-2 to TRBJ1-5; possible D gene TRBD1, 6 bases. Germline V lookup: CDR1 SGHTA, CDR2 FQGNSA. There are 13 residues in the CDR3. CDR3 bases read: TGTGCCAGCAGCGGGACACGTACAGATCCC. Protein sequence: CASSGTRTDP. The CDR3 in full is CASSGTRTDPQHF.

Comments on this clone: Read data end 3 residues before the CDR3 end; the end is taken from the germline J gene. The chain carries TRBV18 and TRBJ1-2; TRBD1 matches at 8 bases. The CDR3 contains 15 residues. Germline V lookup: CDR1 KGHSH, CDR2 LQKENI. V was clipped by 0 bases and J by 3 bases; unmatched bases: 3. The CDR3 is CASSPPGQAHYGYTF. Incomplete CDR3 DNA: TGTGCCAGCTCACCACCGGGACAGGCCCACTATGGC.

Concerning this clone itself: The read ends 3 residues shy of where the CDR3 ends; the end is completed using the germline J gene. The chain employs TRBV20-1 and TRBJ2-1; 9 positions match TRBD1. The germline V gene encodes CDR1 DFQATT and CDR2 SNEGSKA (reference sequence). V lost 5 bases and J lost 8; bases outside the gene matches: 10. This CDR3 has 14 amino acids. Incomplete CDR3 DNA: TGCAGTGCTTCCCGGGACAGGGAGTTTTATGAG. Translation gives CSASRDREFYE. The whole CDR3 protein reads CSASRDREFYEQFF.

Notes on this clone: The read ends 3 residues early relative to the CDR3; the germline J gene fills the gap. The V call is TRBV29-1, the J call TRBJ2-7; maybe TRBD1 (6 bases). Germline CDR1 SQVTM, CDR2 ANQGSEA. The V end lost 7 bases, the J end lost 3 bases, and 10 bases lay between the germline ends. This CDR3 region has 11 residues. CDR3 DNA (partial): TGCAGCGCCAGACAGGTCTACGAG. Its translation: CSARQVYE. The CDR3 in its entirety is CSARQVYEQYF.

For this clone: The read finishes 3 residues shy of the CDR3 end, and the germline J gene is used to complete it. This chain joins TRBV5-1 and TRBJ1-6; D gene unclear. The CDR3 is 13 residues long. The germline gives CDR1 SGHRS, CDR2 YFSETQ. Trimming shortened V by 4 bases and J by 7 bases, and 9 bases separated the two germline ends. The CDR3 loop is CASSPTGNSPLHF. The covered CDR3 bases are TGCGCCAGCAGCCCGACGGGGAATTCACCC.

CDR3: CASSPGQETEAFF. The sequenced part of the CDR3 DNA is TGTGCCAGCTCACCAGGACAGGAGACTGAA. The J gene is TRBJ1-1, the V gene TRBV18; TRBD1 aligns across 7 bases. With the read ending 3 residues before the CDR3 end, the germline J gene is used to fill in that end. After removal of 2 bases from V and 5 bases from J, the junction contained 2 bases not matched to a gene. Germline V gene sequence: CDR1 KGHSH, CDR2 LQKENI. This CDR3 region has 13 residues.

The part of the CDR3 DNA that was read is TGTGCCAGCAGCCTACTCGAA. As protein: CASSLLE. The whole CDR3 protein reads CASSLLEAFF. The chain employs TRBV11-2 and TRBJ1-1; D remains unclear. With the read ending 3 residues before the CDR3 end, the germline J gene is used to fill in that end. This CDR3 is 10 amino acids long. Per the germline V gene, CDR1 is SGHAT and CDR2 is FQNNGV.

As concerns this clone: The CDR3 end is not reached by the read, which stops 3 residues before it; the germline J gene fills it in. The gene calls are TRBV4-2 and TRBJ1-3, with 9 positions matching TRBD1. Germline V CDR1 and CDR2: LGHNA, YNFKEQ. With V trimmed by 0 bases and J by 7 bases, 7 bases remained unmatched. This CDR3 is built from 16 residues. This CDR3 is CASSQEGTGGFNTIYF. The sequenced part of the CDR3 DNA is TGTGCCAGCAGCCAAGAAGGAACAGGGGGCTTCAACACC.

Details on this clone: The read terminates 3 residues before the CDR3 end, so the remaining end is supplied by the germline J gene. The chain is built from TRBV5-1 and TRBJ2-3; the D gene is possibly TRBD2 (5 bases). The CDR3 has 15 residues. Germline lookup yields CDR1 SGHRS and CDR2 YFSETQ. V dropped 4 bases and J dropped 2 bases, with 14 bases sitting between them. CDR3 region: CASSGLAAPTDTQYF. The covered CDR3 bases are TGCGCCAGCAGCGGACTGGCAGCCCCCACAGATACG.

Of note for this clone: The junction does not match germline at one end; this may be a read error. Read coverage stops 3 residues before the CDR3 terminus; the germline J gene supplies the remainder. The chain has TRBV13 and TRBJ2-7; unclear D gene. The germline gives CDR1 PRHDT, CDR2 FYEKMQ (reference sequence). The CDR3 is 11 residues long. The CDR3 is CASSGSHEQYF. The sequenced CDR3 bases are TGTGCCAGCAGCGGCTCCCACGAG. The variable domain in full, completed from reference TRBV13 and TRBJ2-7, reads AAGVIQSPRHLIKEKRETATLKCYPIPRHDTVYWYQQGPGQDPQFLISFYEKMQSDKGSIPDRFSAQQFSDYHSELNMSSLELGDSALYFCASSGSHEQYFGPGTRLTVT.

A note on this clone: The read ends 3 residues shy of where the CDR3 ends; the end is completed using the germline J gene. The rearrangement links TRBV30 to TRBJ1-2; possible D gene TRBD1, 6 bases. The CDR3 consists of 13 residues. CDR1 is GTSNPN, CDR2 SVGIG, per germline (reference sequence). CDR3 DNA (partial): TGTGCCTGGAATCCGGGACACTCCTACGAC. This codes for CAWNPGHSYD. The entire CDR3 protein reads CAWNPGHSYDYTF.